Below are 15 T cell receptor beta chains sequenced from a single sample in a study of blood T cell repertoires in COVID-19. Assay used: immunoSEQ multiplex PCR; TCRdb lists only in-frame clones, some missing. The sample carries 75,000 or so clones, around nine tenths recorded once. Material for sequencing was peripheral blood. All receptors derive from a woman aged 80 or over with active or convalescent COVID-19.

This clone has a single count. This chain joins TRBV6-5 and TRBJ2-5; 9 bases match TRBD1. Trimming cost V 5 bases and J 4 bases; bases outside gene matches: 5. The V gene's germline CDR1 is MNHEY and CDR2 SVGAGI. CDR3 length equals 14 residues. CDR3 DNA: TGTGCCAGCAGTACAGGGGGCGCGGGAGAGACCCAGTACTTC. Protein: CASSTGGAGETQYF.

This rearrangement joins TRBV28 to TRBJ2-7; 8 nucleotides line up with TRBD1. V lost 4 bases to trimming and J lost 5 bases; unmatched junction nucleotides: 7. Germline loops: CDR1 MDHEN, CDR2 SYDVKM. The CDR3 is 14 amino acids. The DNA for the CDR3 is TGTGCCAGCAGTTCACCAGGGGGCAGGAACGAGCAGTACTTC. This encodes CASSSPGGRNEQYF. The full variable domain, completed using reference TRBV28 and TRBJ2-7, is DVKVTQSSRYLVKRTGEKVFLECVQDMDHENMFWYRQDPGLGLRLIYFSYDVKMKEKGDIPEGYSVSREKKERFSLILESASTNQTSMYLCASSSPGGRNEQYFGPGTRLTVT.

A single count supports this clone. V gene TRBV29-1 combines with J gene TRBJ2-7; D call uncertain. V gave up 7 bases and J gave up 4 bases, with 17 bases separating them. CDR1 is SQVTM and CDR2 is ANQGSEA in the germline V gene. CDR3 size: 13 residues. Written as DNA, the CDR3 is TGCAGCGCAGAAGCCCCGCGGCGGTACGAGCAGTACTTC. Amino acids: CSAEAPRRYEQYF.

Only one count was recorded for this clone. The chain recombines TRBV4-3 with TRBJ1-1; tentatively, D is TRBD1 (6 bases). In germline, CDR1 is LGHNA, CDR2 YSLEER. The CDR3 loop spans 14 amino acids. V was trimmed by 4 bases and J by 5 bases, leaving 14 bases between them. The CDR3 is CASSLTQGGTEAFF. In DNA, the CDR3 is TGCGCCAGCAGCCTCACACAGGGAGGGACTGAAGCTTTCTTT.

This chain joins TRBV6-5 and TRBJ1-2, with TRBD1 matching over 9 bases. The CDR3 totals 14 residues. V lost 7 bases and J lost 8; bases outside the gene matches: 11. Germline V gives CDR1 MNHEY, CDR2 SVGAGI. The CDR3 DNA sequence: TGTGCCAGCATTTTTACAGGGGGCCAGTGGGGCTACACCTTC. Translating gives CASIFTGGQWGYTF.

CDR3 protein: CASSQCGGAPHNEQFF. The CDR3 region has the DNA TGCGCCAGCAGTCAATGCGGGGGGGCACCGCACAATGAGCAGTTCTTC. The chain uses TRBV23-1 and TRBJ2-1; 9 bases fit TRBD2. TRBV23-1 is assigned to the ORF class and has an uncertain function. The CDR3 consists of 16 residues. The trim removed 1 base at V and 5 bases at J, leaving 6 bases unmatched.

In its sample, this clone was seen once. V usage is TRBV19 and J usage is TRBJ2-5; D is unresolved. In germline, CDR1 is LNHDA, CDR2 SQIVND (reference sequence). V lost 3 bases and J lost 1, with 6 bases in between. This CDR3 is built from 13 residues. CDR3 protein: CASSMSVQETQYF. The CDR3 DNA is TGTGCCAGTAGTATGTCAGTCCAAGAGACCCAGTACTTC.

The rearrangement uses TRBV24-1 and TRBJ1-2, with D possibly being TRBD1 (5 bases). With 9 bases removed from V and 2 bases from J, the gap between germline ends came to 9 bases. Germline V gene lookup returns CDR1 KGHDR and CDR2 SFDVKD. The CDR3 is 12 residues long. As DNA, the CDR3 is TGTGCCACCTTCGACAGCAACTATGGCTACACCTTC. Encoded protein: CATFDSNYGYTF.

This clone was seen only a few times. CDR3 residues: CASSERGTSYEQYF. The CDR3 nucleotides read TGTGCCAGCAGTGAACGCGGGACCTCCTACGAGCAGTACTTC. The chain combines TRBV25-1 with TRBJ2-7; D perhaps matches TRBD2 (6 bases). Trimming took 2 bases from V and 0 from J, leaving 8 bases between them. The CDR3 loop spans 14 amino acids. Germline V lookup: CDR1 MGHDK, CDR2 SYGVNS.

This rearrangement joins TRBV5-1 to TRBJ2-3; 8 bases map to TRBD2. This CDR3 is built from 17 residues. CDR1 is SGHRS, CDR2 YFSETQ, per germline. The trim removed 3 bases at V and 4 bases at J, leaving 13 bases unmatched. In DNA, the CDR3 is TGCGCCAGCAGCTCGCTGGTCGCGGGAGGACGGGCAGATACGCAGTATTTT. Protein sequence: CASSSLVAGGRADTQYF.

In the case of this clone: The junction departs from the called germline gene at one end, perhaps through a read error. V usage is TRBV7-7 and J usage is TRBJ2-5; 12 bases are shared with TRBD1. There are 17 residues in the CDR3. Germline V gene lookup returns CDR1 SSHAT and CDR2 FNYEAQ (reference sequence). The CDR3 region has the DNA TGTGCTAGCAGCCCACTCCGGGACAGGGGGCGCAGAGAGACCCAGTACTTC. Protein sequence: CASSPLRDRGRRETQYF.

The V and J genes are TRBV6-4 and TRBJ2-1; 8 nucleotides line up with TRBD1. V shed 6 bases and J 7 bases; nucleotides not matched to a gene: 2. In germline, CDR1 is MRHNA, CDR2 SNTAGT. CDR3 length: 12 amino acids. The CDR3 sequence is CASSQGANEQFF. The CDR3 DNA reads TGTGCCAGCAGCCAGGGGGCGAATGAGCAGTTCTTC.

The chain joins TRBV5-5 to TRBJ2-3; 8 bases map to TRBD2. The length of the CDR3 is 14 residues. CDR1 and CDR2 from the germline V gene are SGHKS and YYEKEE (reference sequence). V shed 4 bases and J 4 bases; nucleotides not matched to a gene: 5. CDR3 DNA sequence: TGTGCCAGCAGCCTGGCGGGAGGCGCAGATACGCAGTATTTT. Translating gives CASSLAGGADTQYF.

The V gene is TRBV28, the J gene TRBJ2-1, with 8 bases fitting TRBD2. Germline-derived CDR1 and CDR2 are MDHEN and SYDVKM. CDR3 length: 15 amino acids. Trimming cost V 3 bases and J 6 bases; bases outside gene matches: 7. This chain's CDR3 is CASSLAGGALNEQFF. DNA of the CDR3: TGTGCCAGCAGTTTGGCCGGGGGGGCTCTCAATGAGCAGTTCTTC.

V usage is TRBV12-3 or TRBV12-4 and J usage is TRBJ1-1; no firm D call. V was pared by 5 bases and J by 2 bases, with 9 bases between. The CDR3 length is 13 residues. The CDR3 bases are TGTGCCAGCAGTCGTAGTTCCAACACTGAAGCTTTCTTT. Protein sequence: CASSRSSNTEAFF.